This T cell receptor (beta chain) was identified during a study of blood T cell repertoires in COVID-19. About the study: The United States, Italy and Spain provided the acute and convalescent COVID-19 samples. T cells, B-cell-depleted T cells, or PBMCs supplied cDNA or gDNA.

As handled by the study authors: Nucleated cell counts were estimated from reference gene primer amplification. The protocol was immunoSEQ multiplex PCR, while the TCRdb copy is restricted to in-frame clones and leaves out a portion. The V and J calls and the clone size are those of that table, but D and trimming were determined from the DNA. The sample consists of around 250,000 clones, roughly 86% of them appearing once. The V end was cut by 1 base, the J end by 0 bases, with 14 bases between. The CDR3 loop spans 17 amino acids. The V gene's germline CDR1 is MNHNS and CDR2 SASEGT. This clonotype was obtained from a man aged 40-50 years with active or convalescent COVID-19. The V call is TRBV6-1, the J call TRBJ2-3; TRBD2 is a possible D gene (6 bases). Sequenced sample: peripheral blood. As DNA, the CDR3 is TGTGCCAGCAGTGAAGGTCGGGGAGGAATTAGCACAGATACGCAGTATTTT. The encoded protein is CASSEGRGGISTDTQYF.